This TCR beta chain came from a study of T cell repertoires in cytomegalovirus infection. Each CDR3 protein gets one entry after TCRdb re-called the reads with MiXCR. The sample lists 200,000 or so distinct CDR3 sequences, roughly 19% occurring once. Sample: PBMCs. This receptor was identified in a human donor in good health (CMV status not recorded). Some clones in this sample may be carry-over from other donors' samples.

CDR3: CASSLWESGNTIYF. The CDR3 DNA follows: TGTGCCAGCAGTTTATGGGAATCAGGAAACACCATATATTTT. The V gene is TRBV12-3 or TRBV12-4, the J gene TRBJ1-3; the D is unclear. CDR3 length: 14 amino acids. V dropped 2 bases and J dropped 4 bases, with 9 bases sitting between them.